This T cell receptor beta chain was found in a study of blood T cell repertoires in COVID-19. Study at large: T cells, B-cell-depleted T cells, or PBMCs supplied cDNA or gDNA.

Per the original methods: The assay estimated nucleated cells by amplifying reference gene primers. Some clones are missing from TCRdb's copy, which holds only in-frame ones; the method was immunoSEQ multiplex PCR. The DNA was the basis for D and trimming; V, J and clone size are from that table. Of about 170,000 clones detected, around 92% appear once; the ten largest clones hold approximately 4.8%. The Seattle patients joined while their infection was active and were tracked longitudinally afterward. The clonotype was recovered from a man younger than 45 with COVID-19, enrolled during active disease. The sample was peripheral blood.

The CDR3 reads CASSFQGSLSYEQYF. The CDR3 DNA reads as TGTGCCAGCAGTTTTCAGGGGAGCCTCTCCTACGAGCAGTACTTC. The chain combines TRBV6-5 with TRBJ2-7; possibly TRBD1 for D (6 bases). Trimming stripped 4 bases from V and 0 bases from J, with 13 bases between. This CDR3 spans 15 amino acids. The germline V gene has CDR1 MNHEY and CDR2 SVGAGI.